The rows below give T cell receptor beta chains drawn from one sample of a study of CD8 T cells in Susac syndrome. TCRdb fed the immunoSEQ multiplex PCR reads into MiXCR, producing one record per CDR3 protein. The data show about 210,000 distinct CDR3 sequences, with approximately 95% seen just once and around 0.08% held by the top ten. The sequenced sample consisted of CD4+ T cells from PBMCs. These receptors all stem from a human donor with multiple sclerosis. Each CDR3 is given with its conserved first and last residue. A D gene is named only where the DNA matches it firmly. Clone size is stated in some rows and not others, as once, few, many or a class when expanded.

V gene	clone size	J gene	D gene	CDR3 DNA	CDR3 protein
TRBV20-1	.	TRBJ2-7	.	TGCAGTGCCATCCTAGCCCCCTACGAGCAGTACTTC	CSAILAPYEQYF
TRBV7-2	.	TRBJ1-1	.	TGTGCCAGCAGCTTCCTCGACAGAGTGAACACTGAAGCTTTCTTT	CASSFLDRVNTEAFF
TRBV12-3/TRBV12-4	.	TRBJ2-1	TRBD2	TGTGCCAGCGCCGGAGAGGGACTAGTTGCCAATGAGCAGTTCTTC	CASAGEGLVANEQFF
TRBV11-2	.	TRBJ1-5	TRBD1	TGTGCCAGCAGCCTCAGGACAGGGGATCTTGGTCAGCCCCAGCATTTT	CASSLRTGDLGQPQHF
TRBV29-1	.	TRBJ2-1	.	TGCAGCGTTGAACGGGTGAATGAGCAGTTCTTC	CSVERVNEQFF
TRBV6-5	once	TRBJ2-4	TRBD2	TGTGCCAGCAGTCCGGGGGGGCCGAAGGGCATTCAGTACTTC	CASSPGGPKGIQYF
TRBV20-1	.	TRBJ2-7	TRBD1	TGCAGTGCTAGAGCCGGGACAGGGATCTACGAGCAGTACTTC	CSARAGTGIYEQYF
TRBV9	.	TRBJ2-3	TRBD2	TGTGCCAGCAGCGTAGACCTAGCGGGGGGCACAGATACGCAGTATTTT	CASSVDLAGGTDTQYF
TRBV30	.	TRBJ1-1	.	TGTGCCTGGAGTGTAAAATCCTTGGCGAGACGGGACACTGAAGCTTTCTTT	CAWSVKSLARRDTEAFF
TRBV15	.	TRBJ2-3	TRBD2	TGTGCCACCAGCAGAGGCCAGCGGGGGAGGATCGATACGCAGTATTTT	CATSRGQRGRIDTQYF
TRBV2	.	TRBJ2-1	TRBD1	TGTGCCAGCAGCGGGACAGTTTTCTCCTCATCTGAGCAGTTCTTC	CASSGTVFSSSEQFF
TRBV20-1	.	TRBJ2-5	.	TGCAGTGCTAGACGGGACCGATGGGAGACCCAGTACTTC	CSARRDRWETQYF
TRBV18	.	TRBJ1-1	TRBD1	TGTGCCAGCTCTCCGACAGGGAGCACTGAAGCTTTCTTT	CASSPTGSTEAFF
TRBV4-2	once	TRBJ2-3	.	TGTGCCAGCAGCCAAGATCTAGCGATTAGCACAGATACGCAGTATTTT	CASSQDLAISTDTQYF
TRBV3-1	.	TRBJ2-7	.	TGTGCCAGCAGCCGACCGGGGGGCTATTACGAGCAGTACTTC	CASSRPGGYYEQYF
TRBV6-6	.	TRBJ1-3	.	TGTGCCAGCAGTTCCCAAGGGAGCCTCTCTGGAAACACCATATATTTT	CASSSQGSLSGNTIYF
TRBV11-2	.	TRBJ2-3	.	TGTGCCAGCAGCCTCAGCGTGGGGGATACGCAGTATTTT	CASSLSVGDTQYF
TRBV20-1	.	TRBJ2-1	TRBD2	TGCAGTGCTGGGGGACTAGCGGGGGTCTTGGGCTACAATGAGCAGTTCTTC	CSAGGLAGVLGYNEQFF
TRBV7-2	.	TRBJ1-1	.	TGTGCCAGCAGCTTATTGAGTGGAGGTACTGAAGCTTTCTTT	CASSLLSGGTEAFF
TRBV12-3/TRBV12-4	.	TRBJ2-5	.	TGTGCCAGCAGTTCCCCAGTGGGCGAGACCCAGTACTTC	CASSSPVGETQYF
TRBV27	.	TRBJ1-5	.	TGTGCCAGCAGGCAGGGGCTCTCCTCGCCCCAGCATTTT	CASRQGLSSPQHF
TRBV7-7	.	TRBJ2-3	TRBD2	TGTGCTAGCAGCGCGGGACTAGGAGCAGATACGCAGTATTTT	CASSAGLGADTQYF
TRBV6-5	few	TRBJ2-2	.	TGTGCCAGCAGTTACTATCAAGGGGCCCTGTTTTTT	CASSYYQGALFF
TRBV9	.	TRBJ2-1	TRBD2	TGTGCCAGCAGCGCCTCTAGCGGGGGTTCGGATGAGCAGTTCTTC	CASSASSGGSDEQFF
TRBV2	.	TRBJ1-1	.	TGTGCCAGCATGGAGGGGCTCACTGAAGCTTTCTTT	CASMEGLTEAFF
TRBV4-2	.	TRBJ2-5	.	TGTGCCAGCAGCCAGGAGTTCGGTGGCGGTCAAGAGACCCAGTACTTC	CASSQEFGGGQETQYF
TRBV20-1	.	TRBJ1-4	.	TGCAGTGCTACAGGGAATGAAAAACTGTTTTTT	CSATGNEKLFF
TRBV15	.	TRBJ1-5	.	TGTGCCACCAGCAGAGGGGCAGGGGACCAGCCCCAGCATTTT	CATSRGAGDQPQHF
TRBV3-1	.	TRBJ2-7	.	TGTGCCAGCAGCCAAGAGCGGCTCCTCTCCTACGAGCAGTACTTC	CASSQERLLSYEQYF
TRBV4-1	.	TRBJ1-2	.	TGCGCCAGCAGCCAAGATCCGGACGACCTTGGCTACACCTTC	CASSQDPDDLGYTF
TRBV27	.	TRBJ2-4	.	TGTGCCAGCACCTCGATCCGTCTAGCCAAAAACATTCAGTACTTC	CASTSIRLAKNIQYF
TRBV6-1	.	TRBJ2-7	TRBD1	TGTGCCAGCCGGGACAGGGGCTACGAGCAGTACTTC	CASRDRGYEQYF
TRBV30	.	TRBJ1-1	.	TGTGCCTGGAGGCCGTTGAACACTGAAGCTTTCTTT	CAWRPLNTEAFF
TRBV20-1	.	TRBJ1-2	.	TGCAGTGCTAGAGTACCTTATGGCTACACCTTC	CSARVPYGYTF
TRBV6-6	.	TRBJ1-1	.	TGTGCCACCCGGGAGGGTACTGAAGCTTTCTTT	CATREGTEAFF
TRBV29-1	.	TRBJ2-3	TRBD1	TGCAGCGTTGGGGACAGAAACACAGATACGCAGTATTTT	CSVGDRNTDTQYF
TRBV20-1	.	TRBJ1-2	.	TGCAGTGCTAGAGAGGCAGGAGCCCTTAATAGCTACACCTTC	CSAREAGALNSYTF
TRBV18	.	TRBJ1-1	.	TGTGCCAGCTCACTGGGGGGGGAGAACACTGAAGCTTTCTTT	CASSLGGENTEAFF
TRBV3-1	.	TRBJ1-2	TRBD1	TGTGCCAGCAGCCCCCAGGGGGCACATGGCTACACCTTC	CASSPQGAHGYTF
TRBV12-3/TRBV12-4	.	TRBJ2-4	TRBD1	TGTGCCAGCAGTTGGGACAGCCTCATTCAGTACTTC	CASSWDSLIQYF
TRBV11-1	.	TRBJ2-1	TRBD1	TGTGCCAGCAGCTTCTTAGGACAGGGATCCTACAATGAGCAGTTCTTC	CASSFLGQGSYNEQFF